Each of the 30 T cell receptor beta chains below was sequenced from the same sample in a study of molecular identifiers for immune sequencing clone quantification. MiXCR was run by TCRdb on the PCR reads, yielding one entry per CDR3 protein. The repertoire holds 68,000 or so distinct CDR3 sequences, less than 20% seen once, with over 1.2% in the top ten. Sequences were obtained from naive CD8+ T cells from blood, with Jurkat cell RNA spiked in. Indicated subset: FACS-sorted CD8+CD4-CCR7+CD45RA+ naive T cells. These receptors came from a human donor in good health. Some libraries in this study had Jurkat cell RNA spiked in.

The table lists this clonotype with a few counts. The V call is TRBV20-1, the J call TRBJ2-4, with TRBD2 as a possible D gene (6 bases). This CDR3 region has 18 residues. Germline V gives CDR1 DFQATT, CDR2 SNEGSKA (reference sequence). Between the trimmed V and J ends, which lost 6 bases and 0 bases, there was a span of 24 bases. The CDR3 nucleotides are TGCAGTGCCTGTGAGACCAGCGGGCTAATGTTAGCCAAAAACATTCAGTACTTC. Encoded protein: CSACETSGLMLAKNIQYF.

This clonotype was counted only a few times. The J gene is TRBJ1-1, the V gene TRBV6-6; a weak D match, TRBD1 (6 bases). Trimming shortened V by 5 bases and J by 0 bases, and 13 bases separated the two germline ends. Germline CDR1 MNHNY, CDR2 SVGAGI (reference sequence). CDR3 size: 15 residues. This chain's CDR3 is CASSPDSYMNTEAFF. CDR3 nucleotides: TGTGCCAGCAGTCCGGACAGTTACATGAACACTGAAGCTTTCTTT.

This clonotype was recorded many times. This chain links TRBV20-1 with TRBJ2-7; D not certain. The CDR3 contains 12 residues. Trimming left V 3 bases short and J 3 bases short, with 9 bases between. Germline V gene data show CDR1 as DFQATT and CDR2 as SNEGSKA (reference sequence). CDR3 sequence: CSARDDFYEQYF. CDR3 DNA: TGCAGTGCTAGGGACGACTTCTACGAGCAGTACTTC.

On this clonotype: Being one base from a much bigger clone, this may be a read error. This chain connects TRBV20-1 to TRBJ2-2; D possibly corresponds to TRBD1 (6 bases). CDR1 and CDR2 (germline): DFQATT, SNEGSKA (reference sequence). This CDR3 has 17 amino acids. The CDR3 DNA follows: TGCAGTGCTAGAGAGCCCCCCACAGGGTCGAGCACCGAGGAGCTGTTTTTT. Translation: CSAREPPTGSSTEELFF.

This clonotype was seen at least ten times. The rearrangement joins TRBV13 to TRBJ2-3; TRBD1 matches 8 bases. V shed 7 bases and J 2 bases; nucleotides not matched to a gene: 2. This CDR3 contains 13 residues. From germline, CDR1 is PRHDT and CDR2 FYEKMQ (reference sequence). The CDR3 protein is CASTDRDTDTQYF. CDR3 DNA: TGTGCCAGCACGGACAGGGACACAGATACGCAGTATTTT. Variable domain in full (rest from reference TRBV13 and TRBJ2-3): AAGVIQSPRHLIKEKRETATLKCYPIPRHDTVYWYQQGPGQDPQFLISFYEKMQSDKGSIPDRFSAQQFSDYHSELNMSSLELGDSALYFCASTDRDTDTQYFGPGTRLTVL.

Of note for this clonotype: A much larger clone differs by one base, so this may be a read error. The chain is built from TRBV15 and TRBJ2-2; no reliable D call. The CDR3 is made up of 15 amino acids. Germline CDR1 and CDR2: LNHNV and YYDKDF (reference sequence). CDR3 sequence (DNA): TGTGCCCCCAGCAGAGATCAGAGTTTCACCGGGGAGCTGTTTTTT. It codes for CAPSRDQSFTGELFF.

This clonotype was counted many times. The chain is built from TRBV24-1 and TRBJ2-3; 10 nucleotides align to TRBD2. The CDR3 runs to 17 residues. J gave up 2 bases and V 0 bases, and 4 bases lay outside the gene matches. In germline, CDR1 is KGHDR, CDR2 SFDVKD. CDR3 DNA: TGTGCCACCAGTGATTTGTGGACTAGCGGATTCACAGATACGCAGTATTTT. Translating gives CATSDLWTSGFTDTQYF.

Ten or more counts support this clonotype. V usage is TRBV30 and J usage is TRBJ2-6; D remains ambiguous. The germline V and J ends were trimmed by 1 base and 0 bases, with 4 bases remaining between them. Germline loops: CDR1 GTSNPN, CDR2 SVGIG (reference sequence). The CDR3 is 14 amino acids. For the CDR3, the DNA is TGTGCCTGGAGTGGAGGCTCTGGGGCCAACGTCCTGACTTTC. It translates to CAWSGGSGANVLTF. Based on the CDR3 plus reference TRBV30 and TRBJ2-6, the full variable domain is SQTIHQWPATLVQPVGSPLSLECTVEGTSNPNLYWYRQAAGRGLQLLFYSVGIGQISSEVPQNLSASRPQDRQFILSSKKLLLSDSGFYLCAWSGGSGANVLTFGAGSRLTVL.

This clonotype was detected ten times or more. The genes are TRBV6-2 or TRBV6-3 and TRBJ2-1; TRBD1 agrees at 7 bases. The CDR3 sequence is 15 residues long. From germline, CDR1 is MNHEY and CDR2 SVGEGT. The V and J ends lost 5 bases and 3 bases, in that order; junction bases with no gene match: 7. The CDR3 here is CASSPSGQHYNEQFF. The DNA of the CDR3 is TGTGCCAGCAGTCCCTCGGGACAGCACTACAATGAGCAGTTCTTC.

This clonotype came up many times. CDR3: CASSESVEAYVYEQYF. The CDR3 DNA is TGTGCCAGCAGTGAGTCGGTCGAGGCATACGTTTACGAGCAGTACTTC. This chain uses TRBV6-1 with TRBJ2-7, with D unclear. Trimming shortened V by 3 bases and J by 4 bases, and 19 bases separated the two germline ends. Germline lookup yields CDR1 MNHNS and CDR2 SASEGT. The CDR3 runs to 16 residues.

This clonotype was counted many times. This chain uses TRBV4-2 with TRBJ2-1, with D possibly being TRBD1 or TRBD2 (5 bases each). The CDR3 has 15 amino acids. Per the germline V gene, CDR1 is LGHNA and CDR2 is YNFKEQ. With 1 base removed from V and 6 bases from J, the gap between germline ends came to 13 bases. This chain's CDR3 is CASSQGVGTPNEQFF. CDR3 bases: TGTGCCAGCAGCCAAGGGGTCGGGACCCCCAATGAGCAGTTCTTC.

This clonotype was seen a single time. A read error is possible here, since a much larger clone lies one base away. The CDR3 DNA follows: TGTGCCAGCACCTCCCCGACTAACTCCCACGAGCAGTACTTC. As protein: CASTSPTNSHEQYF. This chain connects TRBV7-9 to TRBJ2-7; a weak D match, TRBD2 (5 bases). This CDR3 contains 14 residues. Germline V gene lookup returns CDR1 SEHNR and CDR2 FQNEAQ (reference sequence).

In its sample, this clonotype was seen many times. This chain links TRBV7-8 with TRBJ1-1; D gene ambiguous. V was pared by 2 bases and J by 7 bases, with 11 bases between. The germline gives CDR1 SGHVS, CDR2 FQNEAQ. The CDR3 has 13 amino acids. Here the CDR3 reads CASSLLFSNEAFF. CDR3 DNA: TGTGCCAGCAGCTTATTGTTTTCCAATGAAGCTTTCTTT.

The V call is TRBV20-1, the J call TRBJ2-7, with a tentative D call TRBD1 (6 bases). This CDR3 region has 13 residues. Per germline, CDR1 DFQATT and CDR2 SNEGSKA (reference sequence). Here the CDR3 reads CSVVTDRSYEQYF. CDR3 coding DNA: TGCAGCGTCGTTACGGACAGATCCTACGAGCAGTACTTC.

A few counts support this clonotype. The rearrangement links TRBV7-9 to TRBJ2-6; D not certain. The V and J ends lost 6 bases and 1 base respectively, with 10 bases between them. This CDR3 comprises 15 residues. Germline-derived CDR1 and CDR2 are SEHNR and FQNEAQ (reference sequence). CDR3 bases: TGTGCCAGCAGTCCGCTGGCTTCTGGGGCCAACGTCCTGACTTTC. As protein: CASSPLASGANVLTF.

This clonotype was seen a handful of times. At one end, the junction sequence differs from germline, possibly due to a read error. V is TRBV20-1 and J is TRBJ2-7; maybe TRBD2 (6 bases). The CDR3 has 13 residues. Germline V gene lookup returns CDR1 DFQATT and CDR2 SNEGSKA (reference sequence). CDR3 sequence reads: CSARDSSAYERYF. The CDR3 bases are TGCAGTGCTAGAGATTCTAGCGCCTACGAGCGGTACTTC.

Comments on this clonotype: It may be a read error: a sequence one base away is much more abundant. The rearrangement uses TRBV9 and TRBJ2-2, with D tentatively TRBD2 (6 bases). Germline V gene data show CDR1 as SGDLS and CDR2 as YYNGEE. The CDR3 length is 12 residues. CDR3 DNA: TGTGCCAGCAGCGTAGGCACCGGGGGGCTGTTTTTT. Protein product: CASSVGTGGLFF.

Note on this clonotype: This clone may be a read error of a much larger clone one base away. The chain employs TRBV11-3 and TRBJ1-5; maybe TRBD1 (6 bases). CDR1 SGHNT and CDR2 YENEEA come from the germline V gene. The CDR3 contains 14 residues. V was clipped by 1 base and J by 6 bases, with 10 bases between them. CDR3 DNA sequence: TGTGCCAGCAGCTTAGGGGGGCCAAGTCAGCCCCAGCATTTT. Amino acid sequence: CASSLGGPSQPQHF.

As regards this clonotype: The junction shows a germline mismatch at one end, possibly a read error. The chain employs TRBV20-1 and TRBJ2-1; 11 nucleotides align to TRBD2. Per germline, CDR1 DFQATT and CDR2 SNEGSKA (reference sequence). This CDR3 contains 16 residues. CDR3 protein: CSASETSGIGGGERFF. The CDR3 bases are TGCAGTGCTTCGGAGACTAGCGGGATTGGAGGGGGTGAGCGGTTCTTC.

This clonotype has a handful of counts. The chain joins TRBV7-8 to TRBJ1-4; D possibly corresponds to TRBD1 (6 bases). The V and J ends lost 0 bases and 7 bases respectively, with 9 bases between them. The CDR3 consists of 14 residues. Germline assignment: CDR1 SGHVS and CDR2 FQNEAQ. The CDR3 DNA is TGTGCCAGCAGCTTAGCAGGGGGGTTTGAAAAACTGTTTTTT. This sequence encodes CASSLAGGFEKLFF.

This clonotype showed up just a few times. The chain carries TRBV20-1 and TRBJ2-1, with TRBD2 matching over 11 bases. Unmatched junction bases numbered 10, after V lost 4 bases and J lost 14 bases. Germline V gives CDR1 DFQATT, CDR2 SNEGSKA (reference sequence). The CDR3 runs to 13 residues. CDR3 residues: CSANKLAGVLEFF. For the CDR3, the DNA is TGCAGTGCTAACAAACTAGCGGGAGTTCTGGAGTTCTTC.

The chain links TRBV12-3 or TRBV12-4 to TRBJ2-1, with 12 bases lining up with TRBD2. The V segment lost 7 bases and the J segment 0 bases; nucleotides outside the gene matches: 19. The CDR3 has 21 residues. The CDR3 here is CASNSGVTSGSVEGSYNEQFF. CDR3 nucleotides: TGTGCCAGCAACTCAGGGGTGACTAGCGGGAGTGTGGAGGGCTCCTACAATGAGCAGTTCTTC.

The genes are TRBV7-9 and TRBJ2-7; 9 nucleotides line up with TRBD1. Per germline, CDR1 SEHNR and CDR2 FQNEAQ (reference sequence). V was clipped by 8 bases and J by 1 base; unmatched bases: 18. The CDR3 has 18 amino acids. CDR3 protein: CASGPYPGQGSGSYEQYF. For the CDR3, the DNA is TGTGCCAGCGGCCCCTATCCGGGACAGGGATCAGGGTCCTACGAGCAGTACTTC.

This clonotype was observed at least ten times. The CDR3 loop is CASSLGVTEAFF. CDR3 nucleotides: TGTGCCAGCAGCTTAGGGGTTACTGAAGCTTTCTTT. The rearrangement joins TRBV7-9 to TRBJ1-1, with D uncertain. Germline CDR1 is SEHNR and CDR2 is FQNEAQ (reference sequence). Between the trimmed V and J ends, which lost 1 base and 5 bases, there was a span of 5 bases. The CDR3 extends over 12 amino acids. Combining the CDR3 with reference TRBV7-9 and TRBJ1-1 gives the whole variable domain DTGVSQNPRHKITKRGQNVTFRCDPISEHNRLYWYRQTLGQGPEFLTYFQNEAQLEKSRLLSDRFSAERPKGSFSTLEIQRTEQGDSAMYLCASSLGVTEAFFGQGTRLTVV.

Many counts were recorded for this clonotype. This chain links TRBV13 with TRBJ1-2; TRBD1 agrees at 7 bases. V lost 4 bases, J lost 3 bases, and 8 bases stayed unmatched. Germline CDR1 and CDR2: PRHDT and FYEKMQ (reference sequence). The length of the CDR3 is 15 residues. In DNA, the CDR3 is TGTGCCAGCAGCTCTAGGGGACAGAACTACTATGGCTACACCTTC. This codes for CASSSRGQNYYGYTF.

This clonotype was seen many times. The V and J genes are TRBV7-9 and TRBJ2-6; no firm D call. With 5 bases removed from V and 4 bases from J, the gap between germline ends came to 21 bases. Germline assignment: CDR1 SEHNR and CDR2 FQNEAQ (reference sequence). The length of the CDR3 is 18 residues. Here the CDR3 DNA reads TGTGCCAGCAGCGATCCCCTCTACTCAGCAGCCGGGGCCAACGTCCTGACTTTC. It encodes CASSDPLYSAAGANVLTF.

As concerns this clonotype: A much more abundant neighbour one base away suggests this may be a read error. Lacking the conserved final phenylalanine or tryptophan, this CDR3 likely reflects a read error. CDR3 coding DNA: TGTGCCAGCAGTGAAGCCTCCCCCAGGGACGTTACTTTTGGAAAACTGTTTCTT. Its translation: CASSEASPRDVTFGKLFL. J is TRBJ1-4 and V is TRBV2, with TRBD1 as a possible D gene (5 bases). Germline CDR1 SNHLY, CDR2 FYNNEI. CDR3 length: 18 amino acids. V lost 0 bases and J lost 10, with 24 bases in between.

The rearrangement links TRBV28 to TRBJ1-4; D unclear. Germline V CDR1 and CDR2: MDHEN, SYDVKM. V lost 3 bases to trimming and J lost 2 bases, with 16 bases between them. CDR3 size: 17 residues. CDR3 sequence (DNA): TGTGCCAGCAGTTTCATTCCGGTTGGGCGGACTAATGAAAAACTGTTTTTT. This codes for CASSFIPVGRTNEKLFF.

The table lists this clonotype with many counts. CDR3 sequence reads: CASRDRVAGTDTQYF. The CDR3 coding sequence is TGTGCCAGCCGGGACAGGGTTGCGGGAACAGATACGCAGTATTTT. The chain is built from TRBV11-2 and TRBJ2-3, with 9 nucleotides matching TRBD1. CDR1 SGHAT and CDR2 FQNNGV come from the germline V gene. The CDR3 loop spans 15 amino acids. The junction had 9 bases not matched to a gene; V was cut back by 8 bases and J by 3 bases. Filled out from reference TRBV11-2 and TRBJ2-3, the complete variable domain reads EAGVAQSPRYKIIEKRQSVAFWCNPISGHATLYWYQQILGQGPKLLIQFQNNGVVDDSQLPKDRFSAERLKGVDSTLKIQPAKLEDSAVYLCASRDRVAGTDTQYFGPGTRLTVL.

To note about this clonotype: This could be a read error, since a much larger clone is one nucleotide away. Because the CDR3 is missing its conserved closing phenylalanine or tryptophan, this is likely a read error. This chain joins TRBV2 and TRBJ2-7, with 8 bases aligning to TRBD2. This CDR3 contains 14 residues. The trim removed 7 bases at V and 5 bases at J, leaving 10 bases unmatched. From germline, CDR1 is SNHLY and CDR2 FYNNEI. The CDR3 sequence is CASKRAGAAHEQYL. CDR3 bases: TGTGCCAGCAAGAGAGCGGGAGCAGCCCACGAGCAGTACCTC.